The 19 T cell receptor beta chains below come from one sample, sequenced in a study of blood T cell repertoires in COVID-19. The method was immunoSEQ multiplex PCR; TCRdb's version includes in-frame clones alone and lacks a portion of them. In the table there are roughly 93,000 clones, approximately 90% of which are singletons. The source material was peripheral blood. The receptors derive from a man in his fifties with acute or convalescent COVID-19.

The rearrangement links TRBV7-3 to TRBJ1-6; no clear D gene. V dropped 4 bases and J dropped 5 bases, with 12 bases sitting between them. There are 15 residues in the CDR3. Germline CDR1 is SGHTA and CDR2 is FQGTGA. In DNA form, the CDR3 reads TGTGCCAGCAGCTCGTCACCGAGAAATAATTCACCCCTCCACTTT. Translation gives CASSSSPRNNSPLHF.

This chain connects TRBV14 to TRBJ2-3; 9 nucleotides match TRBD1. Germline assignment: CDR1 SGHDN and CDR2 FVKESK. CDR3 length equals 16 residues. The J segment lost 1 base and the V segment lost 3 bases, leaving 5 bases of the junction unmatched. Here the CDR3 reads CASSQDRGWGTDTQYF. In DNA, the CDR3 is TGTGCCAGCAGCCAGGACAGGGGATGGGGCACAGATACGCAGTATTTT.

CDR3 coding DNA: TGTGCCAGCGGCGGGGGGGCCCGAGAGACCCAGTACTTC. Its translation: CASGGGARETQYF. The rearrangement joins TRBV3-1 (or the pseudogene TRBV3-2) to TRBJ2-5, with 9 bases that match TRBD2. This CDR3 is built from 13 residues. The ends lost 8 bases at V and 4 bases at J; junction bases unmatched: 5. Germline V CDR1 and CDR2: LGHDT, YNNKEL (reference sequence).

This chain links TRBV6-5 with TRBJ2-1; 9 nucleotides match TRBD1. This CDR3 has 14 residues. Looked up from germline, CDR1 is MNHEY and CDR2 is SVGAGI. The J segment lost 0 bases and the V segment lost 6 bases, leaving 0 bases of the junction unmatched. The CDR3, as DNA: TGTGCCAGCAGGGGACAGGGCTCCTACAATGAGCAGTTCTTC. It codes for CASRGQGSYNEQFF.

The J gene is TRBJ2-5, the V gene TRBV5-4; D uncertain. The CDR3 has 14 amino acids. The V gene's germline CDR1 is SGHNT and CDR2 YYREEE (reference sequence). V was clipped by 0 bases and J by 2 bases, with 8 bases between them. DNA for the CDR3: TGTGCCAGCAGCTTGGCCTTCTCGCAAGAGACCCAGTACTTC. Amino acids: CASSLAFSQETQYF.

The rearrangement joins TRBV3-1 (or the pseudogene TRBV3-2) to TRBJ2-5; D unresolved. With 5 bases removed from V and 2 bases from J, the gap between germline ends came to 9 bases. The CDR3 is 13 residues long. Germline V CDR1 and CDR2: LGHDT, YNNKEL (reference sequence). CDR3 protein: CASSWRWQETQYF. In DNA form, the CDR3 reads TGTGCCAGCAGCTGGCGGTGGCAAGAGACCCAGTACTTC.

V is TRBV5-1 and J is TRBJ2-5; TRBD1 might be the D (6 bases). This CDR3 region has 13 residues. Germline lookup yields CDR1 SGHRS and CDR2 YFSETQ. V dropped 4 bases and J dropped 8 bases, with 15 bases sitting between them. In nucleotides, the CDR3 is TGCGCCAGCAGCCTCACGGGACAAGGAACCCAGTACTTC. This gives the protein CASSLTGQGTQYF.

V is TRBV19 and J is TRBJ2-7; TRBD1 matches at 10 bases. CDR1 is LNHDA and CDR2 is SQIVND in the germline V gene (reference sequence). The CDR3 covers 15 residues. Trimming took 5 bases from V and 7 from J; bases not matched to a gene: 11. The CDR3 reads CASSPTGTGASEQYF. The CDR3 DNA follows: TGTGCCAGTAGTCCGACCGGGACAGGGGCTAGTGAGCAGTACTTC.

This rearrangement joins TRBV18 to TRBJ2-5, with D tentatively TRBD2 (7 bases). The germline gives CDR1 KGHSH, CDR2 LQKENI. Between the trimmed V and J ends, which lost 3 bases and 4 bases, there was a span of 27 bases. CDR3 length: 19 residues. This CDR3 is CASSPRKERDSLGGETQYF. As DNA, the CDR3 is TGTGCCAGCTCACCGAGGAAAGAGCGGGATTCCTTAGGGGGAGAGACCCAGTACTTC.

V usage is TRBV18 and J usage is TRBJ2-7, with D possibly being TRBD1 (7 bases). The germline V gene has CDR1 KGHSH and CDR2 LQKENI. Trimming stripped 3 bases from V and 7 bases from J, with 19 bases between. The CDR3 loop spans 15 amino acids. The CDR3 region is CASSPSAAPGGEQYV. As DNA, the CDR3 is TGTGCCAGCTCACCCTCGGCGGCCCCAGGGGGGGAGCAGTACGTC.

The V call is TRBV5-1, the J call TRBJ1-1; D perhaps matches TRBD1 (5 bases). V lost 4 bases, J lost 0 bases, and 10 bases lay in between. Germline V gene sequence: CDR1 SGHRS, CDR2 YFSETQ. The CDR3 covers 14 residues. CDR3 sequence reads: CASSQTTVNTEAFF. The CDR3 DNA reads as TGCGCCAGCAGCCAAACGACAGTGAACACTGAAGCTTTCTTT.

The V gene is TRBV30, the J gene TRBJ1-5; tentative D call: TRBD1 (5 bases). The germline CDR1 and CDR2 sequences are GTSNPN and SVGIG (reference sequence). The CDR3 totals 13 residues. Trimming took off 2 bases at V and 8 bases at J, with 13 bases between the two ends. CDR3 in amino acids: CAWSRQGFEPQHF. For the CDR3, the DNA is TGTGCCTGGAGTAGGCAGGGATTCGAGCCCCAGCATTTT.

CDR3 coding DNA: TGTGCCAGCAGTTATGGACAAGGGGAATCACCCCTCCACTTT. Its protein is CASSYGQGESPLHF. The J gene is TRBJ1-6, the V gene TRBV6-6; D is possibly TRBD1 (5 bases). Germline V CDR1 and CDR2: MNHNY, SVGAGI (reference sequence). There are 14 residues in the CDR3. The V and J ends lost 3 bases and 10 bases respectively, with 13 bases between them.

The CDR3 nucleotides read TGTGCCAGCAGCCAAGTCGAGCGGGCGCACAAAAGCACAGATACGCAGTATTTT. Encoded protein: CASSQVERAHKSTDTQYF. The chain combines TRBV4-2 with TRBJ2-3; possible D gene TRBD2, 6 bases. Germline-derived CDR1 and CDR2 are LGHNA and YNFKEQ. The germline V and J ends were trimmed by 1 base and 0 bases, with 17 bases remaining between them. The CDR3 is made up of 18 amino acids.

The rearrangement uses TRBV28 and TRBJ1-5; perhaps TRBD1 as D (6 bases). The V gene lost 4 bases and the J gene lost 7 bases, with 20 bases spanning the gap. CDR1 and CDR2 from the germline V gene are MDHEN and SYDVKM. CDR3 length: 16 residues. Here the CDR3 DNA reads TGTGCCAGCAGTTCCTACTTCGACAGGCGTGGGCAGCCCCAGCATTTT. This sequence encodes CASSSYFDRRGQPQHF. Using reference TRBV28 and TRBJ1-5 for the parts outside the CDR3, the full variable domain is DVKVTQSSRYLVKRTGEKVFLECVQDMDHENMFWYRQDPGLGLRLIYFSYDVKMKEKGDIPEGYSVSREKKERFSLILESASTNQTSMYLCASSSYFDRRGQPQHFGDGTRLSIL.

This chain joins TRBV6-5 and TRBJ1-5; tentatively, D is TRBD1 (6 bases). V lost 7 bases and J 6 bases, leaving 19 bases between the germline ends. This CDR3 region has 15 residues. The germline V gene has CDR1 MNHEY and CDR2 SVGAGI. This CDR3 is CASTTGRGVGQPQHF. Written as DNA, the CDR3 is TGTGCCAGCACTACCGGGAGGGGGGTCGGTCAGCCCCAGCATTTT.

A single count supports this clone. The chain has TRBV2 and TRBJ2-5, with 11 bases aligning to TRBD2. Trimming removed 7 bases from V and 0 bases from J; junction bases left unmatched: 7. The CDR3 is made up of 16 amino acids. In germline, CDR1 is SNHLY, CDR2 FYNNEI. The CDR3 coding sequence is TGTGCCAGCAATACCCCTAGCGGGGGGTACCAAGAGACCCAGTACTTC. Its translation is CASNTPSGGYQETQYF.

The genes are TRBV9 and TRBJ2-1; 8 bases agree with TRBD2. The CDR3 extends over 15 amino acids. Per germline, CDR1 SGDLS and CDR2 YYNGEE. Losses at the gene ends were 7 bases for V and 2 bases for J; bases not matched to a gene: 8. The CDR3 nucleotides read TGTGCCAGCGGAGGGCTCGGGGGGGCCTACAATGAGCAGTTCTTC. This gives the protein CASGGLGGAYNEQFF.

The V call is TRBV2, the J call TRBJ1-6; no definite D call. The germline V gene has CDR1 SNHLY and CDR2 FYNNEI. V lost 6 bases and J lost 6, with 6 bases in between. This CDR3 has 12 residues. CDR3 bases: TGTGCCAGCAGGGTCGGTAATTCACCCCTCCACTTT. Protein product: CASRVGNSPLHF.